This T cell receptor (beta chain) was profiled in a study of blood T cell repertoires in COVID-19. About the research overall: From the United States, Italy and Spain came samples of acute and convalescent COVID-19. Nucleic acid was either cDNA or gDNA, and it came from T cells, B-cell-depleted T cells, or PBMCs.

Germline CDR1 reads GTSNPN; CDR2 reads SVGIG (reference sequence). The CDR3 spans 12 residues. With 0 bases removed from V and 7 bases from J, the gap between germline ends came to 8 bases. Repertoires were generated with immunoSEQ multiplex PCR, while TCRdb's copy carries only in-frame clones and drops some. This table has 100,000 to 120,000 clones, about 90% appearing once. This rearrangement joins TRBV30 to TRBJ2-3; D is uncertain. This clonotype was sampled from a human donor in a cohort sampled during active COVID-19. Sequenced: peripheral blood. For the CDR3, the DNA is TGTGCCTGGAGTGTACGAGGATATACGCAGTATTTT. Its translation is CAWSVRGYTQYF.